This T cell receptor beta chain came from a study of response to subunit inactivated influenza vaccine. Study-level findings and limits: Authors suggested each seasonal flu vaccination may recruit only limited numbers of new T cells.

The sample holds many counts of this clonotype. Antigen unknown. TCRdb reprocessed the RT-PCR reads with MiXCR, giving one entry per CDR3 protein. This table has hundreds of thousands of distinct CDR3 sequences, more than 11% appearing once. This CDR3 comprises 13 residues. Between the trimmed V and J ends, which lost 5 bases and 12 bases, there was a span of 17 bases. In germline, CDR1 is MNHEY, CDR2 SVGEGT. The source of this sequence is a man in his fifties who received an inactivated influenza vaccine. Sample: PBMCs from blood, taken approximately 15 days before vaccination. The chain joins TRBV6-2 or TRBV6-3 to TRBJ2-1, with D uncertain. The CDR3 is CASSPTAGRGQFF. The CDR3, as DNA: TGTGCCAGCAGTCCCACGGCTGGACGTGGGCAGTTCTTC.